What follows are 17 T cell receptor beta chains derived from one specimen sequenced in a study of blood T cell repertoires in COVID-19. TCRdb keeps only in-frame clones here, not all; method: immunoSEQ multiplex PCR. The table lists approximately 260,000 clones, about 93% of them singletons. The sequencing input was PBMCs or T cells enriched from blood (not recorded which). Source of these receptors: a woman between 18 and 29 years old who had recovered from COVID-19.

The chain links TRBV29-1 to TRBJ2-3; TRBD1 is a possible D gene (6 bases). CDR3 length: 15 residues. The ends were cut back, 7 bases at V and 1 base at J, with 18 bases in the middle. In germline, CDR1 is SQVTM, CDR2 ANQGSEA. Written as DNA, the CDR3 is TGCAGCGCGAGCAGGGGTCCTGGGGGCACAGATACGCAGTATTTT. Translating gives CSASRGPGGTDTQYF.

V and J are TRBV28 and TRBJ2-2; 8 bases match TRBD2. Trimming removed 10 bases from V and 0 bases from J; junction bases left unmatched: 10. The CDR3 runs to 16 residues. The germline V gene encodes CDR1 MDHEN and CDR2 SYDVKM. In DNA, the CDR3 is TGTGCCACGTTACCGGGGGGGGCCACGAACACCGGGGAGCTGTTTTTT. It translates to CATLPGGATNTGELFF.

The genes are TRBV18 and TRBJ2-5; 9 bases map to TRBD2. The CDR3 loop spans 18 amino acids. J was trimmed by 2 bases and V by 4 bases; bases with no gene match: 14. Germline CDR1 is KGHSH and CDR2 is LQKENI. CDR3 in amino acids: CASSRPLHATSGQETQYF. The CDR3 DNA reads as TGTGCCAGCTCACGTCCCCTGCATGCGACTAGCGGACAAGAGACCCAGTACTTC.

DNA of the CDR3: TGCAGCGTTGAAGGTAGACAGGGAGAAGCTTTCTTT. It yields the protein CSVEGRQGEAFF. V and J are TRBV29-1 and TRBJ1-1, with 7 bases fitting TRBD1. Germline CDR1 is SQVTM and CDR2 is ANQGSEA. The CDR3 loop spans 12 amino acids. V lost 1 base, J lost 8 bases, and 4 bases stayed unmatched.

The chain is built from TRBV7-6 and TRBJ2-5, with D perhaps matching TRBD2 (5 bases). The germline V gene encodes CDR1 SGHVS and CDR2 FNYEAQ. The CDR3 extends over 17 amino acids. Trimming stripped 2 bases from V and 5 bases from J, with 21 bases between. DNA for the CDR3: TGTGCCAGCAGCTTATACGCGACGGGGATACAAAGGGAGACCCAGTACTTC. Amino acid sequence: CASSLYATGIQRETQYF.

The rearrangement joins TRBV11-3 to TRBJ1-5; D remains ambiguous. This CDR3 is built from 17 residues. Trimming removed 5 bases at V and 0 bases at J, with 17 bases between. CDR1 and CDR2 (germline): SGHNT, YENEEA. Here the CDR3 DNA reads TGTGCCAGCAGCGACGCAGGTTGTACATATAGCAATCAGCCCCAGCATTTT. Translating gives CASSDAGCTYSNQPQHF.

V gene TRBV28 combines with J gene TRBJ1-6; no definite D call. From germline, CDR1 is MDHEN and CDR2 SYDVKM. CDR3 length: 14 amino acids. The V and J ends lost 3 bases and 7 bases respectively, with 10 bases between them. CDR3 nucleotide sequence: TGTGCCAGCAGTTTGAGTCTCGAAAATTCACCCCTCCACTTT. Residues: CASSLSLENSPLHF.

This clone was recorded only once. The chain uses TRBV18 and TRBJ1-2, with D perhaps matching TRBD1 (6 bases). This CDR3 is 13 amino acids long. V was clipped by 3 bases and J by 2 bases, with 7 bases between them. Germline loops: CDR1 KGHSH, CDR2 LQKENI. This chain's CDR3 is CASSPGHNYGYTF. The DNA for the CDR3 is TGTGCCAGCTCACCGGGACACAACTATGGCTACACCTTC.

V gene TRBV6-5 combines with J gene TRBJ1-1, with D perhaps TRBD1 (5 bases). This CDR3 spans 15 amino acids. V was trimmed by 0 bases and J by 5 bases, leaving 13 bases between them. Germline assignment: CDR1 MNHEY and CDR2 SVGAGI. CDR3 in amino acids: CASSYSSQGRTEAFF. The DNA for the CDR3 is TGTGCCAGCAGTTACTCGAGTCAGGGTAGGACTGAAGCTTTCTTT.

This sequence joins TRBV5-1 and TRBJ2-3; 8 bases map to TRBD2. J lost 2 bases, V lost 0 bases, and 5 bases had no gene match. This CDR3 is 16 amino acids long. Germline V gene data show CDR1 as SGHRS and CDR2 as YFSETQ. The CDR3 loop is CASSLEGGGPTDTQYF. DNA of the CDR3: TGCGCCAGCAGCTTGGAAGGCGGGGGGCCCACAGATACGCAGTATTTT.

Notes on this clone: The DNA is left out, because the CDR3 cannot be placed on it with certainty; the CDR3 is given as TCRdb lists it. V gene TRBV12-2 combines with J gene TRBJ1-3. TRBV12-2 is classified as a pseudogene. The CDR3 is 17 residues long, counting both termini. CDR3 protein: CASPLRGDWGVGNTIYF.

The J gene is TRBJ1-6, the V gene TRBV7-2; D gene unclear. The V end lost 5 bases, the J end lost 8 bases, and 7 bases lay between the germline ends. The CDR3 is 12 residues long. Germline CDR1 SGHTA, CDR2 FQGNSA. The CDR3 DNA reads TGTGCCAGCAGCCCCTTCGATTCACCCCTCCACTTT. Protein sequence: CASSPFDSPLHF.

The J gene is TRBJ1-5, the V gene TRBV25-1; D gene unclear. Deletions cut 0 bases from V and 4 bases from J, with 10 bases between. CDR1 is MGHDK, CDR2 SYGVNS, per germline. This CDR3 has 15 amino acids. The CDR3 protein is CASSEYILGNQPQHF. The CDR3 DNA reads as TGTGCCAGCAGTGAATATATTCTAGGAAATCAGCCCCAGCATTTT.

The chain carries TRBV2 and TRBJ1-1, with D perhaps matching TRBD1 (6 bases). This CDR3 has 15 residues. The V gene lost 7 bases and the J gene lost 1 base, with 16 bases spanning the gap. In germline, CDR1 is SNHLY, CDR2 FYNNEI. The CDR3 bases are TGTGCCAGCACCCTAGATACAGGGTGGAACACTGAAGCTTTCTTT. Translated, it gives CASTLDTGWNTEAFF. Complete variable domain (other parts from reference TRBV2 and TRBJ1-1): EPEVTQTPSHQVTQMGQEVILRCVPISNHLYFYWYRQILGQKVEFLVSFYNNEISEKSEIFDDQFSVERPDGSNFTLKIRSTKLEDSAMYFCASTLDTGWNTEAFFGQGTRLTVV.

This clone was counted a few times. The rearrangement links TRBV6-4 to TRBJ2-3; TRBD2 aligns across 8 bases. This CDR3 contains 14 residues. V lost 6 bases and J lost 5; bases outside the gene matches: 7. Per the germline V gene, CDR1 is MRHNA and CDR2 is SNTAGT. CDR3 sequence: CASSPSGGEDTQYF. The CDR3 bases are TGTGCCAGCAGCCCCAGCGGGGGCGAAGATACGCAGTATTTT.

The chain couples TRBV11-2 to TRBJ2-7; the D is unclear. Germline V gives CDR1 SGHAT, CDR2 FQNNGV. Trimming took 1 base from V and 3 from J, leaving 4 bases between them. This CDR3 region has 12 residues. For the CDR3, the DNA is TGTGCCAGCAGCTTAGTAGACTACGAGCAGTACTTC. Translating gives CASSLVDYEQYF.

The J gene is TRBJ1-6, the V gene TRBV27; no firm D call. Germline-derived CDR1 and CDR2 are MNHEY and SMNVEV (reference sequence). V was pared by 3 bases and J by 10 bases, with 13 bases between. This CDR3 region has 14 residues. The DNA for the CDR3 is TGTGCCAGCAGTTTTTCCCGGGTATGGTCACCCCTCCACTTT. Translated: CASSFSRVWSPLHF.